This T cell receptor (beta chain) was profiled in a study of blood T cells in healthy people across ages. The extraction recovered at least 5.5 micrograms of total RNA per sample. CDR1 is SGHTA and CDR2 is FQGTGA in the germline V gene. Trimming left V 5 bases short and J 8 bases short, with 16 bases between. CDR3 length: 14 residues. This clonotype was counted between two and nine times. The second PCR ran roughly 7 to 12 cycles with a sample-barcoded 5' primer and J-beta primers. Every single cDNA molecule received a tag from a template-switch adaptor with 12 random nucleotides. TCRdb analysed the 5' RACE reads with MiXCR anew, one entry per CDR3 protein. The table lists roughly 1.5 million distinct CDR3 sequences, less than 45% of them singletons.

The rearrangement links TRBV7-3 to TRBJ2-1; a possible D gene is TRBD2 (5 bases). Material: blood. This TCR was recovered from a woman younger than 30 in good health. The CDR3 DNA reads TGTGCCAGCAGCGGGAGTCTTGCATCCGATGAGCAGTTCTTC. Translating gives CASSGSLASDEQFF.